Each of the 10 T cell receptor beta chains below was sequenced from the same sample in a study of T cells in Graves' hyperthyroidism and ophthalmopathy. The investigators amplified TCR beta CDR3 regions from RNA transcripts. HTBI primers drove first-round RT-PCR of the TCR CDR3. TCRdb redid the calling of the multiplex PCR reads with MiXCR, one entry per CDR3 protein. The sample has hundreds of thousands of distinct CDR3 sequences; roughly 14% are singletons. Sequenced material: blood. The receptors were gathered from a woman aged 40 to 50 with Graves' ophthalmopathy.

This clonotype was seen ten or more times. The V and J genes are TRBV20-1 and TRBJ2-7, with TRBD2 identical over 7 bases. This CDR3 has 13 residues. Trimming took 3 bases from V and 6 from J; bases not matched to a gene: 8. The germline CDR1 and CDR2 sequences are DFQATT and SNEGSKA (reference sequence). CDR3: CSASRYGLGEQYF. The CDR3 nucleotides are TGCAGTGCTAGTAGGTATGGACTAGGCGAGCAGTACTTC.

This clonotype has ten or more counts. J is TRBJ1-5 and V is TRBV19, with 12 bases fitting TRBD1. From germline, CDR1 is LNHDA and CDR2 SQIVND (reference sequence). The CDR3 runs to 18 residues. J was trimmed by 4 bases and V by 7 bases; bases with no gene match: 14. CDR3: CASTSGTGGMFGNQPQHF. CDR3 coding DNA: TGTGCCAGTACCTCCGGGACAGGGGGCATGTTCGGTAATCAGCCCCAGCATTTT.

This clonotype was found many times. The chain links TRBV24-1 to TRBJ1-5; a possible D gene is TRBD1 (6 bases). Germline CDR1 is KGHDR and CDR2 is SFDVKD. This CDR3 has 12 residues. Trimming cost V 5 bases and J 10 bases, with 11 bases left between them. CDR3 nucleotide sequence: TGTGCCACCAGTGCCTTAGGGGGACCCCAGCATTTT. It codes for CATSALGGPQHF.

Ten or more counts support this clonotype. The J gene is TRBJ1-2, the V gene TRBV6-2 or TRBV6-3, with a tentative D call TRBD1 (5 bases). This CDR3 has 14 amino acids. Trimming cost V 4 bases and J 5 bases, with 14 bases left between them. Germline V gene sequence: CDR1 MNHEY, CDR2 SVGEGT. The CDR3 region is CASSWGAGGYGYTF. The CDR3 DNA is TGTGCCAGCAGTTGGGGCGCTGGGGGATATGGCTACACCTTC.

This clonotype was recorded many times. The rearrangement joins TRBV29-1 to TRBJ2-7, with D uncertain. CDR1 and CDR2 (germline): SQVTM, ANQGSEA. The CDR3 loop spans 13 amino acids. V dropped 4 bases and J dropped 0 bases, with 10 bases sitting between them. The CDR3 sequence is CSVALPGSYEQYF. The CDR3 bases are TGCAGCGTTGCGCTCCCGGGCTCCTACGAGCAGTACTTC.

The chain links TRBV18 to TRBJ2-5; D call uncertain. Trimming stripped 3 bases from V and 1 base from J, with 9 bases between. Germline-derived CDR1 and CDR2 are KGHSH and LQKENI. This CDR3 comprises 14 residues. CDR3 DNA: TGTGCCAGCTCACCCTCTAAGGCCCAAGAGACCCAGTACTTC. Translation: CASSPSKAQETQYF.

This clonotype was counted a few times. The gene calls are TRBV19 and TRBJ1-1; possibly TRBD1 for D (5 bases). V dropped 1 base and J dropped 4 bases, with 19 bases sitting between them. This CDR3 is built from 17 residues. Germline V gives CDR1 LNHDA, CDR2 SQIVND (reference sequence). CDR3 in amino acids: CASSIVALHLGGTEAFF. CDR3 bases: TGTGCCAGTAGTATAGTTGCCCTTCACCTCGGGGGCACTGAAGCTTTCTTT.

The chain has TRBV28 and TRBJ1-5; D ambiguous. This CDR3 is 13 amino acids long. Deletions cut 6 bases from V and 6 bases from J, with 12 bases between. CDR1 is MDHEN, CDR2 SYDVKM, per germline. The CDR3 region has the DNA TGTGCCAGCAGCTCCGTGCGTAGTCAGCCCCAGCATTTT. Protein sequence: CASSSVRSQPQHF.

This clonotype occurred many times. The rearrangement links TRBV28 to TRBJ1-2, with D possibly TRBD1 on 5 matching bases. The CDR3 contains 12 residues. Deletions cut 3 bases from V and 9 bases from J, with 11 bases between. The V gene's germline CDR1 is MDHEN and CDR2 SYDVKM. This chain's CDR3 is CASSLGGESYTF. The CDR3, as DNA: TGTGCCAGCAGTTTGGGGGGGGAGAGCTACACCTTC.

This clonotype was seen many times. V gene TRBV3-1 combines with J gene TRBJ1-5, with unresolved D. Trimming removed 2 bases at V and 6 bases at J, with 8 bases between. The CDR3 loop spans 13 amino acids. Germline CDR1 LGHDT, CDR2 YNNKEL (reference sequence). The CDR3 DNA reads TGTGCCAGCAGCCAAAAGGAAGGTCAGCCCCAGCATTTT. Protein sequence: CASSQKEGQPQHF.